This T cell receptor beta chain was documented in a study of blood T cell repertoires in COVID-19. This CDR3 region has 11 residues. Germline V gene data show CDR1 as GTSNPN and CDR2 as SVGIG (reference sequence). The V end was cut by 2 bases, the J end by 4 bases, with 5 bases between. Produced via immunoSEQ multiplex PCR; TCRdb's table is partial and in-frame only. The sample contains 50,000 to 60,000 clones, 80% to 90% of which appear only once. The source is a man aged 40-50 years with COVID-19, enrolled during active disease. The rearrangement links TRBV30 to TRBJ2-5, with D unclear. Sequenced: peripheral blood. CDR3 protein: CAWSSGETQYF. The CDR3 nucleotides are TGTGCCTGGAGTTCGGGAGAGACCCAGTACTTC.